These 13 T cell receptor beta chains share one sample of origin, sequenced in a study of human T cells and chemical hapten exposure. Time point specified: patch test 1, 2 weeks after DPC sensitization. Treatment in this sample: therapeutic diphenylcyclopropenone sensitization with weekly scalp DPC. Each CDR3 protein gets one entry after TCRdb re-called the RACE reads with MiXCR. The repertoire holds 90,000 to 120,000 distinct CDR3 sequences, with 11% as singletons. The source material was whole blood, sampled in connection with sensitization to the hapten diphenylcyclopropenone (DPC). All receptors come from a woman aged 35 to 49 with alopecia areata. Some clones in this sample may be carry-over from other donors' samples.

J is TRBJ2-7 and V is TRBV7-2; 11 bases agree with TRBD1. The junction had 4 bases not matched to a gene; V was cut back by 2 bases and J by 4 bases. CDR3 length: 15 residues. Per germline, CDR1 SGHTA and CDR2 FQGNSA. The chain's CDR3 is CASSLQGTGGYEQYF. Here the CDR3 DNA reads TGTGCCAGCAGCTTACAGGGGACAGGGGGTTACGAGCAGTACTTC.

The sample holds many counts of this clonotype. The V call is TRBV6-5, the J call TRBJ1-2; D is unresolved. The CDR3 contains 12 residues. CDR1 MNHEY and CDR2 SVGAGI come from the germline V gene. V was cut by 7 bases and J by 6 bases, with 12 bases left in between. CDR3 amino acids: CASNGPFDGYTF. The DNA of the CDR3 is TGTGCCAGCAACGGCCCATTCGATGGCTACACCTTC.

The chain uses TRBV7-2 and TRBJ1-2, with D possibly TRBD1 on 5 matching bases. The V end lost 5 bases, the J end lost 4 bases, and 23 bases lay between the germline ends. The CDR3 has 17 amino acids. Germline V gene lookup returns CDR1 SGHTA and CDR2 FQGNSA. The CDR3 here is CASSAQWDEWRSYGYTF. CDR3 coding DNA: TGTGCCAGCAGCGCCCAATGGGACGAGTGGAGGTCCTATGGCTACACCTTC.

V and J are TRBV10-1 and TRBJ2-1; 10 bases map to TRBD2. Per germline, CDR1 WNHNN and CDR2 SYGVQD (reference sequence). Trimming removed 5 bases from V and 9 bases from J; junction bases left unmatched: 10. CDR3 length: 15 amino acids. CDR3 residues: CASSPLAGGVGEQFF. The CDR3, as DNA: TGCGCCAGCAGTCCTTTAGCGGGAGGCGTTGGTGAGCAGTTCTTC.

The J gene is TRBJ1-2, the V gene TRBV7-2; the D gene is possibly TRBD1 (5 bases). V was clipped by 0 bases and J by 5 bases, with 7 bases between them. This CDR3 spans 13 amino acids. CDR1 is SGHTA, CDR2 FQGNSA, per germline. This chain's CDR3 is CASSLATAYGYTF. In nucleotides, the CDR3 is TGTGCCAGCAGCTTAGCGACAGCTTATGGCTACACCTTC. Based on the CDR3 plus reference TRBV7-2 and TRBJ1-2, the full variable domain is GAGVSQSPSNKVTEKGKDVELRCDPISGHTALYWYRQSLGQGLEFLIYFQGNSAPDKSGLPSDRFSAERTGGSVSTLTIQRTQQEDSAVYLCASSLATAYGYTFGSGTRLTVV.

This clonotype has a count of ten or more. The chain joins TRBV18 to TRBJ1-2, with 11 bases fitting TRBD1. With 2 bases clipped from V and 1 base from J, the junction kept 3 bases outside the gene matches. CDR3 length: 16 residues. Germline CDR1 reads KGHSH; CDR2 reads LQKENI. The CDR3 protein is CASSPGQGAFNYGYTF. The CDR3 DNA follows: TGTGCCAGCTCACCAGGACAGGGGGCTTTTAACTATGGCTACACCTTC. The full variable domain, rest sourced from reference TRBV18 and TRBJ1-2, is NAGVMQNPRHLVRRRGQEARLRCSPMKGHSHVYWYRQLPEEGLKFMVYLQKENIIDESGMPKERFSAEFPKEGPSILRIQQVVRGDSAAYFCASSPGQGAFNYGYTFGSGTRLTVV.

At least ten counts were recorded for this clonotype. This chain connects TRBV4-2 to TRBJ2-4, with 11 positions matching TRBD2. The J segment lost 3 bases and the V segment lost 0 bases, leaving 1 base of the junction unmatched. In germline, CDR1 is LGHNA, CDR2 YNFKEQ. This CDR3 is built from 16 residues. CDR3: CASSQEGLADKNIQYF. As DNA, the CDR3 is TGTGCCAGCAGCCAAGAGGGACTAGCGGACAAAAACATTCAGTACTTC.

This clonotype was observed a handful of times. The chain joins TRBV3-1 to TRBJ2-3; 8 nucleotides match TRBD2. Per the germline V gene, CDR1 is LGHDT and CDR2 is YNNKEL (reference sequence). V trimming: 4 bases; J trimming: 5 bases; junction bases outside the gene matches: 11. The CDR3 is 16 residues long. The CDR3 protein is CASSPHAGGKGDTQYF. CDR3 nucleotides: TGTGCCAGCAGCCCCCATGCGGGGGGCAAGGGAGATACGCAGTATTTT.

In this sample, this clonotype turned up many times. The V and J genes are TRBV29-1 and TRBJ2-7; possible D gene TRBD1, 6 bases. From germline, CDR1 is SQVTM and CDR2 ANQGSEA. This CDR3 has 14 amino acids. The V and J ends lost 5 bases and 4 bases respectively, with 18 bases between them. This CDR3 is CSVIAGTKAYEQYF. The CDR3 DNA sequence: TGCAGCGTTATTGCCGGGACAAAGGCTTACGAGCAGTACTTC.

At least ten counts were recorded for this clonotype. The CDR3 DNA reads TGTGCCAGCAGAAGGGCGGGAGCGGGGAATGAGCAGTTCTTC. This gives the protein CASRRAGAGNEQFF. V usage is TRBV28 and J usage is TRBJ2-1, with 7 positions matching TRBD2. CDR1 is MDHEN, CDR2 SYDVKM, per germline. Trimming at V came to 6 bases and at J to 7 bases, leaving 9 bases not matched to a gene. This CDR3 is built from 14 residues.

This sequence joins TRBV28 and TRBJ1-4; 7 positions agree with TRBD1. The V gene end was trimmed by 5 bases and the J gene end by 5 bases; junction bases not matched to a gene: 5. Germline V gene sequence: CDR1 MDHEN, CDR2 SYDVKM. There are 14 residues in the CDR3. CDR3 in DNA: TGTGCCAGCAGTACGGGACAGAGGAATGAAAAACTGTTTTTT. It yields the protein CASSTGQRNEKLFF.

A few counts support this clonotype. This CDR3 reads CATSADGMNTEAFF. The CDR3 coding sequence is TGTGCCACCAGTGCCGACGGGATGAACACTGAAGCTTTCTTT. The chain links TRBV24-1 to TRBJ1-1; D not certain. Between the trimmed V and J ends, which lost 5 bases and 0 bases, there was a span of 9 bases. This CDR3 is 14 amino acids long. Germline CDR1 reads KGHDR; CDR2 reads SFDVKD.

This chain links TRBV19 with TRBJ2-1; TRBD1 matches at 9 bases. This CDR3 is built from 14 residues. Germline values: CDR1 LNHDA, CDR2 SQIVND (reference sequence). The J segment lost 1 base and the V segment lost 6 bases, leaving 1 base of the junction unmatched. The CDR3 sequence: CASRGTGSYNEQFF. The CDR3 DNA reads as TGTGCCAGTAGGGGGACAGGGTCCTACAATGAGCAGTTCTTC.